Included here is one T cell receptor (beta chain) sequence, with context. Its target is unknown. Per the germline V gene, CDR1 is MNHEY and CDR2 is SVGAGI. CDR3 length: 12 residues. V was cut by 7 bases and J by 1 base, with 7 bases left in between. The data derive from a study of PD-1 blockade in classical Hodgkin lymphoma. Study-wide points: Possible causes of repertoire differences, disease activity or prior therapy, remain undefined. Healthy donors reportedly exceeded newly diagnosed patients in baseline TCR diversity.

Sequenced by immunoSEQ multiplex PCR; TCRdb stores in-frame clones only, minus some. The repertoire consists of tens of thousands of clones, with roughly 93% occurring once and the leading ten covering roughly 2.6%. As for time point: newly diagnosed, previously untreated cHL patient sample. Material for sequencing was peripheral blood mononuclear cells (PBMCs). The receptor was isolated from a human donor with classical Hodgkin lymphoma. The V and J genes are TRBV6-5 and TRBJ1-2; D is possibly TRBD1 (5 bases). The CDR3 nucleotides read TGTGCCAGCAAGGGGAGTAACTATGGCTACACCTTC. This sequence encodes CASKGSNYGYTF.